These T cell receptor beta chains were read from a single sample in a study of beta chain features in type 1 diabetes. Repertoires were generated with immunoSEQ multiplex PCR, while TCRdb's copy carries only in-frame clones and drops some. The data contain approximately 170,000 clones, around 7.9% of them singletons. Sequencing was performed on central memory CD4+ T cells from blood. The receptors were sampled from a man aged 18 to 29 with type 1 diabetes. Both conserved end residues are part of each CDR3. A D gene is named only where the DNA matches it firmly. Not all rows give a size; the values are once, few, many and, for expanded clones, a class.

size: few; V: TRBV10-3; J: TRBJ2-3; D: TRBD1; CDR3: CAISPTGTPGTQYF; DNA: TGTGCCATCAGTCCGACAGGGACCCCCGGTACGCAGTATTTT
size: few; V: TRBV6-6; J: TRBJ1-2; D: -; CDR3: CASSYQNPNYGYTF; DNA: TGTGCCAGCAGTTACCAGAATCCGAACTATGGCTACACCTTC
size: many; V: TRBV5-4; J: TRBJ2-2; D: TRBD2; CDR3: CASSRGLAGVAGELFF; DNA: TGTGCCAGCAGCAGGGGACTAGCGGGAGTGGCCGGGGAGCTGTTTTTT
size: few; V: TRBV9; J: TRBJ2-2; D: -; CDR3: CASSTARAGELFF; DNA: TGTGCCAGCAGCACCGCTCGGGCCGGGGAGCTGTTTTTT
size: -; V: TRBV9; J: TRBJ2-3; D: -; CDR3: CASSLGQRTDTQYF; DNA: TGTGCCAGCAGCCTCGGACAGCGTACAGATACGCAGTATTTT
size: -; V: TRBV5-1; J: TRBJ2-7; D: TRBD2; CDR3: CASSLIAGAYEQYF; DNA: TGCGCCAGCAGCCTAATAGCGGGAGCTTACGAGCAGTACTTC
size: few; V: TRBV29-1; J: TRBJ1-4; D: -; CDR3: CSVGWGQGLNEKLFF; DNA: TGCAGCGTGGGATGGGGGCAGGGCCTTAATGAAAAACTGTTTTTT
size: few; V: TRBV11-3; J: TRBJ2-1; D: TRBD2; CDR3: CASGGTSPEQFF; DNA: TGTGCCAGCGGAGGGACTAGCCCTGAGCAGTTCTTC
size: -; V: TRBV6-1; J: TRBJ2-1; D: -; CDR3: CASSEKPGSSYNEQFF; DNA: TGTGCCAGCAGTGAAAAGCCCGGGAGCTCCTACAATGAGCAGTTCTTC
size: -; V: TRBV4-1; J: TRBJ2-3; D: TRBD2; CDR3: CASSQGVAGDTDTQYF; DNA: TGCGCCAGCAGCCAAGGGGTAGCGGGGGACACAGATACGCAGTATTTT
size: few; V: TRBV4-1; J: TRBJ2-1; D: -; CDR3: CASSQDLVYNEQFF; DNA: TGCGCCAGCAGCCAAGATCTAGTGTACAATGAGCAGTTCTTC
size: few; V: TRBV11-2; J: TRBJ2-1; D: TRBD2; CDR3: CASSLDLSGGYNEQFF; DNA: TGTGCCAGCAGCTTAGATCTTAGCGGGGGGTACAATGAGCAGTTCTTC
size: few; V: TRBV29-1; J: TRBJ2-7; D: -; CDR3: CSVGTPSYEQYF; DNA: TGCAGCGTCGGGACACCTTCCTACGAGCAGTACTTC
size: -; V: TRBV5-7; J: TRBJ1-5; D: -; CDR3: CASSRAGTAHNQPQHF; DNA: TGTGCCAGCAGCAGAGCGGGGACGGCCCACAATCAGCCCCAGCATTTT
size: -; V: TRBV6-1; J: TRBJ2-7; D: TRBD2; CDR3: CASRTSGYEQYF; DNA: TGTGCCAGCAGAACTAGCGGCTACGAGCAGTACTTC
size: many; V: TRBV28; J: TRBJ2-7; D: -; CDR3: CASSLPVRREQYF; DNA: TGTGCCAGCAGTTTACCGGTGAGGCGCGAGCAGTACTTC
size: -; V: TRBV5-4; J: TRBJ2-2; D: -; CDR3: CASSKDSGAGELFF; DNA: TGTGCCAGCAGCAAGGACAGCGGGGCCGGGGAGCTGTTTTTT
size: -; V: TRBV4-3; J: TRBJ1-2; D: -; CDR3: CASSQAWGGRRAYGYTF; DNA: TGCGCCAGCAGCCAAGCGTGGGGAGGGCGACGCGCCTATGGCTACACCTTC
size: -; V: TRBV7-8; J: TRBJ1-3; D: -; CDR3: CASSPGGTIYF; DNA: TGTGCCAGCAGCCCAGGAGGCACCATATATTTT
size: -; V: TRBV5-1; J: TRBJ2-1; D: -; CDR3: CASSLVGGTVYNEQFF; DNA: TGCGCCAGCAGCTTGGTTGGGGGGACTGTCTACAATGAGCAGTTCTTC
size: few; V: TRBV28; J: TRBJ2-1; D: -; CDR3: CASSRLLTPTGFLDNEQFF; DNA: TGTGCCAGCAGCCGACTGTTAACCCCGACAGGTTTTTTGGACAATGAGCAGTTCTTC
size: few; V: TRBV4-2; J: TRBJ2-5; D: TRBD2; CDR3: CASSPGLVTSGGARVGRETQYF; DNA: TGTGCCAGCAGCCCCGGCCTGGTTACTAGCGGGGGGGCCAGGGTCGGCCGTGAGACCCAGTACTTC
size: -; V: TRBV27; J: TRBJ2-2; D: TRBD2; CDR3: CASSALAGGLAGELFF; DNA: TGTGCCAGCAGTGCCTTAGCGGGGGGGTTGGCGGGGGAGCTGTTTTTT
size: -; V: TRBV18; J: TRBJ2-7; D: TRBD2; CDR3: CASSPPDGRGYEQYF; DNA: TGTGCCAGCTCACCACCGGACGGGAGGGGCTACGAGCAGTACTTC
size: few; V: TRBV7-2; J: TRBJ2-5; D: TRBD2; CDR3: CASSSKRGGETQYF; DNA: TGTGCCAGCAGCTCGAAGCGGGGGGGAGAGACCCAGTACTTC
size: -; V: TRBV11-2; J: TRBJ2-7; D: -; CDR3: CASSIQRTSYEQYF; DNA: TGTGCCAGCAGTATCCAGCGTACCTCCTACGAGCAGTACTTC
size: few; V: TRBV6-5; J: TRBJ1-6; D: -; CDR3: CASSYSEALGSSPLHF; DNA: TGTGCCAGCAGTTACTCGGAGGCCCTGGGGAGTTCACCCCTCCACTTT
size: -; V: TRBV5-1; J: TRBJ2-7; D: TRBD1; CDR3: CASSTGQAFPYEQYF; DNA: TGCGCCAGCAGCACCGGACAGGCCTTTCCCTACGAGCAGTACTTC
size: -; V: TRBV29-1; J: TRBJ2-4; D: -; CDR3: CSVSRTAGAKNIQYF; DNA: TGCAGCGTTTCCAGGACAGCAGGAGCCAAAAACATTCAGTACTTC
size: -; V: TRBV4-1; J: TRBJ2-7; D: TRBD2; CDR3: CASSPGGGRTYEQYF; DNA: TGCGCCAGCAGCCCCGGGGGGGGGCGAACCTACGAGCAGTACTTC
size: few; V: TRBV28; J: TRBJ1-1; D: -; CDR3: CASRIQRSNTEAFF; DNA: TGTGCCAGCAGAATACAGAGATCGAACACTGAAGCTTTCTTT
size: few; V: TRBV29-1; J: TRBJ1-1; D: -; CDR3: CSVVRGNTEAFF; DNA: TGCAGCGTTGTCCGGGGTAACACTGAAGCTTTCTTT
size: -; V: TRBV9; J: TRBJ2-3; D: TRBD2; CDR3: CASSVGPTSGTDTQYF; DNA: TGTGCCAGCAGCGTAGGGCCCACTAGCGGCACAGATACGCAGTATTTT
size: many; V: TRBV7-2; J: TRBJ1-2; D: TRBD1; CDR3: CASSLEGGNYGYTF; DNA: TGTGCCAGCAGCTTAGAAGGGGGCAACTATGGCTACACCTTC
size: few; V: TRBV5-1; J: TRBJ2-6; D: TRBD1; CDR3: CASSVTITGGVSGANVLTF; DNA: TGCGCCAGCAGCGTAACAATAACAGGGGGAGTCTCTGGGGCCAACGTCCTGACTTTC
size: -; V: TRBV18; J: TRBJ1-2; D: -; CDR3: CASSPAGSYGYTF; DNA: TGTGCCAGCTCCCCCGCGGGGTCGTATGGCTACACCTTC
size: -; V: TRBV5-4; J: TRBJ2-2; D: -; CDR3: CASSSTSNGELFF; DNA: TGTGCCAGCAGCTCTACTAGCAATGGGGAGCTGTTTTTT
size: -; V: TRBV19; J: TRBJ1-4; D: TRBD1; CDR3: CASSVPLLTGGSPEKLFF; DNA: TGTGCCAGTAGTGTTCCCTTATTGACAGGGGGCTCGCCTGAAAAACTGTTTTTT
size: few; V: TRBV7-2; J: TRBJ2-3; D: -; CDR3: CASSLGSSTDTQYF; DNA: TGTGCCAGCAGCTTAGGGAGTAGTACAGATACGCAGTATTTT
size: few; V: TRBV18; J: TRBJ2-7; D: TRBD1; CDR3: CASSLTGGGDEQYF; DNA: TGTGCCAGCTCACTGACAGGGGGCGGCGACGAGCAGTACTTC
size: -; V: TRBV6-5; J: TRBJ2-5; D: -; CDR3: CASRGLERETQYF; DNA: TGTGCCAGCAGGGGATTGGAGCGGGAGACCCAGTACTTC
size: few; V: TRBV2; J: TRBJ1-1; D: -; CDR3: CASTNTVYDTEAFF; DNA: TGTGCCAGCACCAACACAGTTTACGACACTGAAGCTTTCTTT
size: few; V: TRBV29-1; J: TRBJ1-5; D: -; CDR3: CSVTGSYSNQPQHF; DNA: TGCAGCGTTACCGGGAGCTATAGCAATCAGCCCCAGCATTTT
size: -; V: TRBV7-9; J: TRBJ1-4; D: TRBD1; CDR3: CASSRGQEHNEKLFF; DNA: TGTGCCAGCAGCCGGGGACAGGAGCACAATGAAAAACTGTTTTTT
size: few; V: TRBV19; J: TRBJ2-2; D: TRBD1; CDR3: CASSRGTGGPNTGELFF; DNA: TGTGCCAGTAGCCGAGGGACAGGGGGCCCGAACACCGGGGAGCTGTTTTTT
size: -; V: TRBV5-6; J: TRBJ2-1; D: -; CDR3: CASSLVARRDEQFF; DNA: TGTGCCAGCAGCTTGGTCGCTAGGAGGGATGAGCAGTTCTTC
size: few; V: TRBV7-9; J: TRBJ2-1; D: -; CDR3: CASSRDSRGQFF; DNA: TGTGCCAGCAGTAGGGACTCTCGTGGGCAGTTCTTC
size: few; V: TRBV28; J: TRBJ1-1; D: TRBD1; CDR3: CASSSLGTGRMEAFF; DNA: TGTGCCAGCAGTTCCTTAGGGACAGGGAGGATGGAAGCTTTCTTT
size: few; V: TRBV28; J: TRBJ2-1; D: TRBD1; CDR3: CASSAGTGGYLYVDEQFF; DNA: TGTGCCAGCAGTGCAGGGACAGGGGGCTATTTGTACGTGGATGAGCAGTTCTTC